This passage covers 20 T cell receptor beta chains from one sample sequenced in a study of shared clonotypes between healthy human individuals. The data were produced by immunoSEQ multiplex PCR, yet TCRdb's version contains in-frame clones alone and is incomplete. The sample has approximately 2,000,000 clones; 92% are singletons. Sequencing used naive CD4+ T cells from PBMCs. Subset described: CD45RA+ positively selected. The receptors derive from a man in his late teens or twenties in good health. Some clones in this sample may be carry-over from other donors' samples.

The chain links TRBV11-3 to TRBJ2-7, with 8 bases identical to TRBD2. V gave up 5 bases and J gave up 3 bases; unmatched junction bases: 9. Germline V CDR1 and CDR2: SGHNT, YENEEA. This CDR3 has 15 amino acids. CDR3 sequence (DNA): TGTGCCAGCAGCCCGGGGGGGCAGGGGTTCTACGAGCAGTACTTC. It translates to CASSPGGQGFYEQYF.

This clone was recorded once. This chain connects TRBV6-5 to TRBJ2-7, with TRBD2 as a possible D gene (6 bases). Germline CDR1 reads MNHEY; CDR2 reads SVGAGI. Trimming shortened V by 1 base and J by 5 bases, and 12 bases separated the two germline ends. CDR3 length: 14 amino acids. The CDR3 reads CASSYFPGTDEQYF. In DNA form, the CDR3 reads TGTGCCAGCAGTTACTTTCCAGGGACTGACGAGCAGTACTTC.

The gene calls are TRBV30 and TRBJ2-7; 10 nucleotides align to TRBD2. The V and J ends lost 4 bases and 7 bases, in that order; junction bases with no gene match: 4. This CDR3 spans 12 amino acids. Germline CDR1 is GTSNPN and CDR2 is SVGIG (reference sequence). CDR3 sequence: CAWTSGSKEQYF. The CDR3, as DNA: TGTGCCTGGACTAGCGGGAGTAAAGAGCAGTACTTC.

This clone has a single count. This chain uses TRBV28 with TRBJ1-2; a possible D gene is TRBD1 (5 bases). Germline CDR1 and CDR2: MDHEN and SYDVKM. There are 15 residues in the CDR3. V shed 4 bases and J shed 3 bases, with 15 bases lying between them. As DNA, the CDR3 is TGTGCCAGCAGTTGGGGCGGAGGGGTTCACTATGGCTACACCTTC. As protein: CASSWGGGVHYGYTF.

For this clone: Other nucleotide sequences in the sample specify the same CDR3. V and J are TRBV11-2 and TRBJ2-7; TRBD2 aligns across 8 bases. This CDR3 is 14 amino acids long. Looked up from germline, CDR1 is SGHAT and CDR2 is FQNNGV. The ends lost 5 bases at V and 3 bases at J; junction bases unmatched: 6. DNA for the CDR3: TGTGCCAGCAGCCCTGGACTAGCAGTCTACGAGCAGTACTTC. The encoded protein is CASSPGLAVYEQYF. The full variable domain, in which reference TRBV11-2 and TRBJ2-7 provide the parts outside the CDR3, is EAGVAQSPRYKIIEKRQSVAFWCNPISGHATLYWYQQILGQGPKLLIQFQNNGVVDDSQLPKDRFSAERLKGVDSTLKIQPAKLEDSAVYLCASSPGLAVYEQYFGPGTRLTVT.

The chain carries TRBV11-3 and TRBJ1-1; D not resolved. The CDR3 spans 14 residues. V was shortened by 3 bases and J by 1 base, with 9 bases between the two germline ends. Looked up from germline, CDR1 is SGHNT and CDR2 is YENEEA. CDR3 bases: TGTGCCAGCAGCTTCCAACAGACGAACACTGAAGCTTTCTTT. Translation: CASSFQQTNTEAFF.

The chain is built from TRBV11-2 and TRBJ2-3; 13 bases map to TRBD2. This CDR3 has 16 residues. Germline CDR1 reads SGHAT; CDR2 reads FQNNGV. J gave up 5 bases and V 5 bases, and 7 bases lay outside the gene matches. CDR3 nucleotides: TGTGCCAGCAGCCCTGGACTAGCGGGAGTCGGAGATACGCAGTATTTT. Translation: CASSPGLAGVGDTQYF.

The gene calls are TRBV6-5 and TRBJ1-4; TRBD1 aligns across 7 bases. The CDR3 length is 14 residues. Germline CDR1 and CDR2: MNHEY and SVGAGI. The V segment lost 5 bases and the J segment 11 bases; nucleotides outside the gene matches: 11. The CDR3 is CASSESGGREKLFF. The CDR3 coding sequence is TGTGCCAGCAGTGAATCAGGGGGTAGGGAGAAACTGTTTTTT.

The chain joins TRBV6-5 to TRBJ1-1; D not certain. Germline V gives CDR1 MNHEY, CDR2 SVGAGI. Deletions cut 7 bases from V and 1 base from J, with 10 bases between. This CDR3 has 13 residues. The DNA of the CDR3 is TGTGCCAGCACCCGAGACGGGAACACTGAAGCTTTCTTT. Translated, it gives CASTRDGNTEAFF.

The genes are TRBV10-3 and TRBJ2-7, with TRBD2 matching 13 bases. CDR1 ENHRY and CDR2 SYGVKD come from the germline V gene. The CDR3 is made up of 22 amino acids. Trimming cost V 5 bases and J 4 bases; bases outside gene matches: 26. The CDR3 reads CAISPNPGQGTRTSGSSYEQYF. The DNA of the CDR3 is TGTGCCATCAGTCCAAACCCGGGACAGGGCACCAGGACTAGCGGGAGTTCGTACGAGCAGTACTTC.

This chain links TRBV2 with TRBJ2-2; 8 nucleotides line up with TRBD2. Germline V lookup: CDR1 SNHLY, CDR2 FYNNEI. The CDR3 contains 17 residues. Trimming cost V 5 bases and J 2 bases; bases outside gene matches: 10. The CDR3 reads CASSPRQTSANTGELFF. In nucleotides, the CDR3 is TGTGCCAGCAGTCCCCGCCAGACTAGCGCTAACACCGGGGAGCTGTTTTTT.

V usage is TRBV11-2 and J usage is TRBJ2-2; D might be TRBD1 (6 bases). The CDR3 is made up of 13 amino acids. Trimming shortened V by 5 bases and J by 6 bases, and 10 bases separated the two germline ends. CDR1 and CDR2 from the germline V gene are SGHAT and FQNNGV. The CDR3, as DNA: TGTGCCAGCAGCCCAGGGGTGGCCGGGGAGCTGTTTTTT. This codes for CASSPGVAGELFF. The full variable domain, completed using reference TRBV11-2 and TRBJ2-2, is EAGVAQSPRYKIIEKRQSVAFWCNPISGHATLYWYQQILGQGPKLLIQFQNNGVVDDSQLPKDRFSAERLKGVDSTLKIQPAKLEDSAVYLCASSPGVAGELFFGEGSRLTVL.

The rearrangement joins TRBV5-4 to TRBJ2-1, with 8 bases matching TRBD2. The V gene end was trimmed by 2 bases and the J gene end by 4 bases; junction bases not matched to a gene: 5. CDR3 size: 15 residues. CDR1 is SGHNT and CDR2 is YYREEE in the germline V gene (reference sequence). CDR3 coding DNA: TGTGCCAGCAGCTTTCCCAGCGGGAGTTACAATGAGCAGTTCTTC. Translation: CASSFPSGSYNEQFF.

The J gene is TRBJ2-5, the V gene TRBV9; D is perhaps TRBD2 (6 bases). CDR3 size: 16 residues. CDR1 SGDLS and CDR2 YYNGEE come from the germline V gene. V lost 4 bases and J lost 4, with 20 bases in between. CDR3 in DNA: TGTGCCAGCAGCCTTAGAGGTGGGACTTCAGGAGAGACCCAGTACTTC. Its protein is CASSLRGGTSGETQYF. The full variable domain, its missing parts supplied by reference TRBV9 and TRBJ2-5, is DSGVTQTPKHLITATGQRVTLRCSPRSGDLSVYWYQQSLDQGLQFLIQYYNGEERAKGNILERFSAQQFPDLHSELNLSSLELGDSALYFCASSLRGGTSGETQYFGPGTRLLVL.

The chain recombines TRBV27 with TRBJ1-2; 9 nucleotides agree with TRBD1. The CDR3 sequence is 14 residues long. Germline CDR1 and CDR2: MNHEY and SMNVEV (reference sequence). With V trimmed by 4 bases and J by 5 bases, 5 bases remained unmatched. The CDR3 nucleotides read TGTGCCAGCAGTTACAGGGGGCATGGGTATGGCTACACCTTC. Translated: CASSYRGHGYGYTF.

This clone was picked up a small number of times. The CDR3 DNA is TGTGCCAGCAGAGCAGACCAGAACACTGAAGCTTTCTTT. Translated, it gives CASRADQNTEAFF. The chain links TRBV7-9 to TRBJ1-1; D gene uncertain. The CDR3 consists of 13 residues. Germline CDR1 SEHNR, CDR2 FQNEAQ (reference sequence). The V and J ends lost 6 bases and 1 base respectively, with 9 bases between them.

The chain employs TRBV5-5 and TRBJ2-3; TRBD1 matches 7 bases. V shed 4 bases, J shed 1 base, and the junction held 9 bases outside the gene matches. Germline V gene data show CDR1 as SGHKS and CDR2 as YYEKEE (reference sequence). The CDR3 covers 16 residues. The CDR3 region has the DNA TGTGCCAGCAGCCGATCCGGGACAGTCGGCACAGATACGCAGTATTTT. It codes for CASSRSGTVGTDTQYF.

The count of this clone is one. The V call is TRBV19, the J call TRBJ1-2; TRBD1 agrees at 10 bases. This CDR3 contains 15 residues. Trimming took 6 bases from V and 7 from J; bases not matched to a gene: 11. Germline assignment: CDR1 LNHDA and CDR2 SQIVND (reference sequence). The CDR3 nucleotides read TGTGCCAGTAGAGTGACAGGGGGCGCGGAGGGTGGCTACACCTTC. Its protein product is CASRVTGGAEGGYTF. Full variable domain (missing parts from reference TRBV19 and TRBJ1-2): DGGITQSPKYLFRKEGQNVTLSCEQNLNHDAMYWYRQDPGQGLRLIYYSQIVNDFQKGDIAEGYSVSREKKESFPLTVTSAQKNPTAFYLCASRVTGGAEGGYTFGSGTRLTVV.

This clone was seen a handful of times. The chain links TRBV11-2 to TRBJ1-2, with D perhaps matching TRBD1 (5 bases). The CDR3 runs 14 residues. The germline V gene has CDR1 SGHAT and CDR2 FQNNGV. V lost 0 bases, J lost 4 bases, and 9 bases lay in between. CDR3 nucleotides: TGTGCCAGCAGCTTAGACGGCAGGGCCTATGGCTACACCTTC. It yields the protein CASSLDGRAYGYTF.

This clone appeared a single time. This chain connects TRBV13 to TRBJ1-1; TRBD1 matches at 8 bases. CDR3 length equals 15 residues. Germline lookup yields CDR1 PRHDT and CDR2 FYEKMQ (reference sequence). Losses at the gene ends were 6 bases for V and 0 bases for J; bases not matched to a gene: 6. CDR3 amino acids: CASRIRQGLNTEAFF. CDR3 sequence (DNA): TGTGCCAGCAGGATCCGACAGGGGTTGAACACTGAAGCTTTCTTT.